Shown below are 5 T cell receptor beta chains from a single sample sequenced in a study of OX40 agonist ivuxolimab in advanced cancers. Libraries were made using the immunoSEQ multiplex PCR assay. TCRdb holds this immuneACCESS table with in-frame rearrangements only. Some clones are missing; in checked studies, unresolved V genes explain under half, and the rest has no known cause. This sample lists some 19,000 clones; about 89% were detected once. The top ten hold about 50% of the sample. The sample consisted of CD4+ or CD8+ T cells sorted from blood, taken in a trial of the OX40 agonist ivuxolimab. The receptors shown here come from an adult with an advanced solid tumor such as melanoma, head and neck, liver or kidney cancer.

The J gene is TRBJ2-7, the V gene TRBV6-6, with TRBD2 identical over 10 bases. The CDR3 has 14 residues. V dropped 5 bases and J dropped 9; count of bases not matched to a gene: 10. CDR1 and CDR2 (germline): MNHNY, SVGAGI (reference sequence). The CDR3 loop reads CASSTSGAYTGQYF. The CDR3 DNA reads TGTGCCAGCAGTACTAGCGGGGCCTATACGGGGCAGTACTTC.

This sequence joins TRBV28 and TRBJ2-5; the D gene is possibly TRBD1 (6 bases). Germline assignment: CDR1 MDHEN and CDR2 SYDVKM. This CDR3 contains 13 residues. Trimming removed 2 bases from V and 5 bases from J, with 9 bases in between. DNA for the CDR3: TGTGCCAGCAGTTTAGGGGGCGGGGAGACCCAGTACTTC. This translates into CASSLGGGETQYF.

The CDR3 nucleotides are TGTGCCAGCAACCTTAGCGGGGGGAACACCGGGGAGCTGTTTTTT. It encodes CASNLSGGNTGELFF. The genes are TRBV27 and TRBJ2-2; 9 bases agree with TRBD2. V dropped 7 bases and J dropped 1; count of bases not matched to a gene: 4. CDR3 length: 15 amino acids. CDR1 is MNHEY and CDR2 is SMNVEV in the germline V gene (reference sequence).

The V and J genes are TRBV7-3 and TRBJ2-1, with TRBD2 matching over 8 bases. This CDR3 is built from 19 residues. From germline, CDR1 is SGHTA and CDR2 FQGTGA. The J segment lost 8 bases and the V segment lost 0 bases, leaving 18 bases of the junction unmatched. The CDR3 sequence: CASSLTARGPGGDFDEQFF. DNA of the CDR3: TGTGCCAGCAGCTTAACGGCGAGAGGTCCGGGAGGGGATTTCGATGAGCAGTTCTTC.

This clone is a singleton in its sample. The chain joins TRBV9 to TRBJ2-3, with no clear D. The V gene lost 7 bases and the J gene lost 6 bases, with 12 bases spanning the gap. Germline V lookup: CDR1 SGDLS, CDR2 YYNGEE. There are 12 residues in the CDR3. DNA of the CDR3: TGTGCCAGCGGGATTTTGGCGGATACGCAGTATTTT. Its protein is CASGILADTQYF.